This T cell receptor (beta chain) was profiled in a study of CD8 T cells in Susac syndrome. When the RNA was reverse transcribed, random hexamers were used with an input of 0.5 to 1 ug. TCRdb analysed the immunoSEQ multiplex PCR reads with MiXCR anew, one entry per CDR3 protein. The table records 190,000 or so distinct CDR3 sequences, about 95% of them present only once. TCR beta was sequenced from blood CD8+ and CD4+ T cells. TEMRA cells were FACS-enriched, unlike CD8+ and CD4+ T cells, which were negatively isolated. Germline V gene sequence: CDR1 DFQATT, CDR2 SNEGSKA (reference sequence). There are 12 residues in the CDR3.

The chain couples TRBV20-1 to TRBJ1-2; D remains ambiguous. What was sequenced was CD4+ T cells from PBMCs. This TCR came from a human donor with multiple sclerosis. CDR3: CRGGSGVYGYTF. The DNA of the CDR3 is TGCAGGGGAGGCAGTGGGGTCTATGGCTACACCTTC.